This T cell receptor (beta chain) is drawn from a study of shared clonotypes between healthy human individuals (dated by TCRdb to 2019 to 2021). Notes on the research overall: A few men and a couple of women, aged 18 to 49 years, made up the cohort. Per donor, three plates each were used for CD4 naive and CD4 memory, two for CD8 naive, and one for CD8 memory. The study deeply sequenced blood TCR repertoires of five healthy adults to estimate repertoire size and the extent of clonotype sharing between individuals. Libraries were prepared and TCR repertoires were sequenced by different laboratories using diverse techniques, in order to increase sequencing depth and limit assay-specific biases. Each donor's leukapheresis produced roughly between roughly 0.9 and 9 billion PBMCs. Broad study findings and their caveats: Pairwise subsampling led to the expectation that sequencing depth would affect the degree of clonotype sharing among donors. Because the study included only a small number of donors, the genetic and exposure-history diversity represented was limited. Sampling was restricted to blood, and TCR repertoires in tissues likely differ from the TCR repertoires found in blood. Incomplete sequencing was indicated by rarefaction of sorted-subset datasets, despite the large sequencing depth. Higher generation probabilities were observed for clonotypes shared by all four sorted-subset donors than for non-shared clonotypes. About 4.5% of naive CD4, 3.5% of naive CD8, around 2.3% of memory CD4, and over 0.35% of memory CD8 clonotypes were shared across several donors. Naive subsets generally had larger estimated clonotype richness than memory subsets did.

Trimming takes 0 bases from V and 7 bases from J, and the germline ends sit 11 bases apart. Via the germline V gene, CDR1 is SGHTS and CDR2 YDEGEE. The CDR3 goes from the cysteine to the phenylalanine over 14 residues. Solely the CDR3 DNA is kept, with 42 bases framed from the first base. Using the deep immunoSEQ assay, TCR CDR3 regions were amplified from genomic DNA by multiplex PCR. Genomic DNA extracted from each cell subset was distributed evenly over all wells of several immunoSEQ 96-well plates, and each plate served as one replicate. For sorted subsets, each replicate PCR was loaded with roughly 190 ng genomic DNA, equivalent to roughly 30,000 T cell genomes. The purified libraries were quantified using a Qubit 3.0 fluorometer, sized with a Bioanalyzer 2100, and then quantified again using the KAPA Library Quantification kit. Every immunoSEQ 96-well plate was sequenced on a separate single-read 150-cycle Illumina NextSeq 550 flow cell. Per the original workflow: Because the immunoSEQ output included only junctional sequences and no quality scores, the filtering could not be the same as the filtering used for full-length reads. Sequences were annotated with PyIR, a Python wrapper for IgBLAST v1.9, and V/J genes and CDR3 were assigned using IMGT germline references. Any read was removed if the V/J assignment was weak (E-value above 1e-6), the CDR3 was missing, or the read contained stop codons, out-of-frame junctions, or ambiguous translated residues. V3J clonotypes were defined as sequences sharing an identical inferred V gene, J gene, and CDR3 amino acid sequence. To compute the percentage overlap between repertoires, the number of shared unique clonotypes was divided by the size of the smaller repertoire. Repertoire richness was assessed with RTK rarefaction, the Chao1 estimator, and Recon v2.1 estimates of unobserved clonotypes. For all TCRbeta clonotypes obtained by the gDNA method from a handful of donors, generation probabilities were computed with OLGA. Held by TCRdb, this immuneACCESS table contains in-frame sequences only and omits some clones. Under half of the omission traces to an unresolved V gene where checked; the cause of the rest is unknown. V, J and clone size reflect that table, while D and trimming were determined from the DNA. The sample has 2.3 million or so clones on record, 90% to 95% of them singletons. The leading ten clones occupy about 0.41% of the sample.

This clone was seen a few times. Its antigen specificity is not known. The sample holds no much larger clone one base away, and base qualities are not on file. The donors were healthy, HIV-negative adults with no recently reported acute infections or vaccinations. All donors were Caucasian adults living in Nashville, Tennessee, USA. Magnetic negative selection was used to enrich CD4+ T cells, after which naive cells were positively selected on CD45RA and the negative fraction became the memory subset. Blood was collected by leukapheresis, and PBMCs were isolated by Ficoll-Histopaque density gradient centrifugation and then cryopreserved in liquid nitrogen vapor phase. Analytical flow cytometry was used to check the purity and quantity of each magnetically sorted T cell population. Genomic DNA was isolated from each sorted fraction and quantified by UV absorbance on a Nanodrop 2000c.

Sequences were obtained from naive CD4+ T cells from PBMCs. The cell subset or site tag for this specimen amounts to: CD45RA+ positively selected. This TCR was sampled from a man between 18 and 29 years old in good health. Some clones in this sample may be carry-over from other donors' samples. The sequence is built from TRBV5-8 and TRBJ1-5; the D gene is unclear. The bases are TGTGCCAGCAGCTTGGGGCCGGGCGGGCAGCCCCAGCATTTT. This encodes CASSLGPGGQPQHF.